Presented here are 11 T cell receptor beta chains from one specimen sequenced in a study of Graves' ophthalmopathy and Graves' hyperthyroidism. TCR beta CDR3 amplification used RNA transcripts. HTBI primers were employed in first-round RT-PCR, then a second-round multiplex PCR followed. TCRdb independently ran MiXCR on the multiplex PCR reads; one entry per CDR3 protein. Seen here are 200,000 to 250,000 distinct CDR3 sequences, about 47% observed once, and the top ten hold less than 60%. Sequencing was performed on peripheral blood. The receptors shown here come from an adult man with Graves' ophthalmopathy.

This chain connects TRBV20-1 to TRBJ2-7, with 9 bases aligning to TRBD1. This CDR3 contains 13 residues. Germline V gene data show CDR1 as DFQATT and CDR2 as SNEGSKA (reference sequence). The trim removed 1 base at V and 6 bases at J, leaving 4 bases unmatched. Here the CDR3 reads CSARATGGGEQYF. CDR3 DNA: TGCAGTGCTAGAGCGACAGGGGGGGGCGAGCAGTACTTC.

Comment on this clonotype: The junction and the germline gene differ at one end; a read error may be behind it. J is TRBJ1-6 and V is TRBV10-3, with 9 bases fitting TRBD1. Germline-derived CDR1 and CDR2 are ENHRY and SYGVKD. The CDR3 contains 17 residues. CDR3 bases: TGTCCCATCAGTGAGTCTGCGACAGGGGGGAGGGATTCACCCCTCCACTTT. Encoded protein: CPISESATGGRDSPLHF.

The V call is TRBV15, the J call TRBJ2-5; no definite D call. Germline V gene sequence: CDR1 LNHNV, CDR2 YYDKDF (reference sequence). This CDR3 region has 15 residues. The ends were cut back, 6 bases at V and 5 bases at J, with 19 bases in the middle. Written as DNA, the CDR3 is TGTGCCACCAGTTACGAAAGTCCTCCTCGGGAGACCCAGTACTTC. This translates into CATSYESPPRETQYF.

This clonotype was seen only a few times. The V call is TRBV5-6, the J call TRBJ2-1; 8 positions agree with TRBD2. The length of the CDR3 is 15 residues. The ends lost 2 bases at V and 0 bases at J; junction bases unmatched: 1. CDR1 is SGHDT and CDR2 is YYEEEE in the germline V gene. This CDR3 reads CASSLRGGSYNEQFF. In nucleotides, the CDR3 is TGTGCCAGCAGCTTACGGGGGGGCTCCTACAATGAGCAGTTCTTC.

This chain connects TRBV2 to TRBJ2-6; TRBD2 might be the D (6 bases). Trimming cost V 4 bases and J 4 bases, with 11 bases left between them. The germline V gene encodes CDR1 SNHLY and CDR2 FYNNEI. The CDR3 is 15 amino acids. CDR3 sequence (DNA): TGTGCCAGCAGTGGCGGGGCAGCCGGGGCCAACGTCCTGACTTTC. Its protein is CASSGGAAGANVLTF.

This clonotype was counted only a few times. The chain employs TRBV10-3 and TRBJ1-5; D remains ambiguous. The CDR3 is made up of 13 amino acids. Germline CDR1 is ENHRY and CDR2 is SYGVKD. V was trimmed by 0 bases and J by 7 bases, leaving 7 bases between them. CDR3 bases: TGTGCCATCAGTGAGTCGGTGGACCAGCCCCAGCATTTT. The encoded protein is CAISESVDQPQHF.

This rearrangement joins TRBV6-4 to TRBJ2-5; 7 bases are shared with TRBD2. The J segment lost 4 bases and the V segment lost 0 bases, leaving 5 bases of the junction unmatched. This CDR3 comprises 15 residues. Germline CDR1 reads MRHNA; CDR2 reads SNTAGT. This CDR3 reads CASSDSAGGGETQYF. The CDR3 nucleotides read TGTGCCAGCAGTGACTCGGCAGGCGGGGGAGAGACCCAGTACTTC.

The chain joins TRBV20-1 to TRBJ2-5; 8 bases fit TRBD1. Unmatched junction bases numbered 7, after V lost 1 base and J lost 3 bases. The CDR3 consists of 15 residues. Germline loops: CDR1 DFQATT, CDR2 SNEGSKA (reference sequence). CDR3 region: CSARGDRGTEETQYF. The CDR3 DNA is TGCAGTGCTAGAGGAGACAGGGGCACGGAAGAGACCCAGTACTTC.

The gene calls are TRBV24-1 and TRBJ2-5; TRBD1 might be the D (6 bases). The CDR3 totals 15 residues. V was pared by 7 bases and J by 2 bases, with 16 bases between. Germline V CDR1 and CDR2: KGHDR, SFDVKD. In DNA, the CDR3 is TGTGCCACCAGCTCACCCGTCGGACAGCAAGAGACCCAGTACTTC. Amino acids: CATSSPVGQQETQYF.

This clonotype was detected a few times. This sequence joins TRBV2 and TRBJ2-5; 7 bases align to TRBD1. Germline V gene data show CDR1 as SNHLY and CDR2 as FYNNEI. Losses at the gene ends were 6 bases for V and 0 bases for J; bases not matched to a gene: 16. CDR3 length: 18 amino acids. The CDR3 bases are TGTGCCAGCAGGCCGGGACAGACTCCAACCGGTGACCAAGAGACCCAGTACTTC. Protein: CASRPGQTPTGDQETQYF.

CDR3 sequence (DNA): TGTGCCAGCAGACCGGACTCGAACTCCTACGAGCAGTACTTC. Its translation: CASRPDSNSYEQYF. The rearrangement links TRBV7-2 to TRBJ2-7; the D gene is possibly TRBD2 (5 bases). The germline V and J ends were trimmed by 6 bases and 0 bases, with 12 bases remaining between them. CDR1 and CDR2 (germline): SGHTA, FQGNSA. The CDR3 length is 14 residues. Full variable domain (rest looked up from reference TRBV7-2 and TRBJ2-7): GAGVSQSPSNKVTEKGKDVELRCDPISGHTALYWYRQSLGQGLEFLIYFQGNSAPDKSGLPSDRFSAERTGGSVSTLTIQRTQQEDSAVYLCASRPDSNSYEQYFGPGTRLTVT.